One sample yielded the 26 T cell receptor beta chains listed below, sequenced in a study of blood T cell repertoires in COVID-19. Sequenced by immunoSEQ multiplex PCR; TCRdb stores in-frame clones only, minus some. The sample has roughly 59,000 clones, about 81% seen once; the top ten hold 15% to 18%. Sequenced material: peripheral blood. These receptors were taken from an elderly man with acute or convalescent COVID-19.

This clone turned up a few times. Sequence at one end of the junction differs from germline and may be a read error. The V gene is TRBV9, the J gene TRBJ1-2, with a tentative D call TRBD1 (5 bases). Germline assignment: CDR1 SGDLS and CDR2 YYNGEE. This CDR3 is 13 amino acids long. The CDR3, as DNA: TGTGCCAGCAGCGTAGAAGACGGCAGGGCCATCGACTTC. Translating it yields CASSVEDGRAIDF.

This clone was detected a few times. The chain is built from TRBV27 and TRBJ1-5; D remains ambiguous. This CDR3 spans 17 amino acids. CDR1 and CDR2 from the germline V gene are MNHEY and SMNVEV (reference sequence). V shed 5 bases and J shed 1 base, with 18 bases lying between them. The CDR3 here is CASSPTPQLPSNQPQHF. The CDR3 DNA reads as TGTGCCAGCAGTCCCACCCCACAGCTCCCCAGCAATCAGCCCCAGCATTTT.

The chain joins TRBV7-3 to TRBJ2-3, with D unclear. Between the trimmed V and J ends, which lost 1 base and 0 bases, there was a span of 5 bases. This CDR3 spans 14 amino acids. Germline V gene lookup returns CDR1 SGHTA and CDR2 FQGTGA. The CDR3 region is CASSLIHSTDTQYF. The CDR3 bases are TGTGCCAGCAGCTTAATACACAGCACAGATACGCAGTATTTT.

V usage is TRBV6-5 and J usage is TRBJ1-1, with 11 bases that match TRBD1. This CDR3 has 14 residues. The germline gives CDR1 MNHEY, CDR2 SVGAGI. The ends lost 7 bases at V and 10 bases at J; junction bases unmatched: 11. CDR3 protein: CASNRGQGALGAFF. CDR3 coding DNA: TGTGCCAGCAACCGAGGACAGGGGGCTTTGGGAGCTTTCTTT.

The chain uses TRBV12-3 or TRBV12-4 and TRBJ2-5, with D possibly TRBD2 on 6 matching bases. This CDR3 region has 12 residues. Trimming left V 10 bases short and J 5 bases short, with 14 bases between. CDR3 nucleotides: TGTGCCACTACTACGGGGAGGGAGACCCAGTACTTC. This translates into CATTTGRETQYF.

This clone was detected a few times. V is TRBV30 and J is TRBJ1-6, with D hard to call. Per the germline V gene, CDR1 is GTSNPN and CDR2 is SVGIG (reference sequence). CDR3 length equals 14 residues. Deletions cut 4 bases from V and 8 bases from J, with 15 bases between. CDR3: CAWTPILLDSPLHF. In DNA, the CDR3 is TGTGCCTGGACGCCGATACTACTTGATTCACCCCTCCACTTT.

The chain combines TRBV11-3 with TRBJ2-5; tentative D call: TRBD1 (5 bases). The ends were cut back, 6 bases at V and 7 bases at J, with 15 bases in the middle. Germline V gene sequence: CDR1 SGHNT, CDR2 YENEEA. This CDR3 contains 13 residues. The CDR3 coding sequence is TGTGCCAGCAGTTCCAGGACATCGGGGACCCAGTACTTC. Protein sequence: CASSSRTSGTQYF.

This clone was seen a few times. J is TRBJ2-3 and V is TRBV30; the match to TRBD2 covers 8 bases. Per the germline V gene, CDR1 is GTSNPN and CDR2 is SVGIG (reference sequence). This CDR3 contains 15 residues. J was trimmed by 3 bases and V by 5 bases; bases with no gene match: 10. The CDR3 is CAWDRRAGVTDTQYF. The CDR3 DNA is TGTGCCTGGGACCGACGAGCGGGGGTGACAGATACGCAGTATTTT.

This sequence joins TRBV18 and TRBJ1-1; 7 bases fit TRBD1. CDR3 length: 16 residues. V was clipped by 1 base and J by 7 bases; unmatched bases: 12. Germline CDR1 KGHSH, CDR2 LQKENI. The CDR3 loop is CASSPRIGDSKYEAFF. The DNA of the CDR3 is TGTGCCAGCTCACCACGGATCGGGGACAGTAAATATGAAGCTTTCTTT. Drawing the rest from reference TRBV18 and TRBJ1-1, the complete variable domain is NAGVMQNPRHLVRRRGQEARLRCSPMKGHSHVYWYRQLPEEGLKFMVYLQKENIIDESGMPKERFSAEFPKEGPSILRIQQVVRGDSAAYFCASSPRIGDSKYEAFFGQGTRLTVV.

This chain uses TRBV28 with TRBJ1-1, with D perhaps matching TRBD1 (5 bases). The CDR3 spans 14 residues. Germline V lookup: CDR1 MDHEN, CDR2 SYDVKM. Trimming left V 3 bases short and J 7 bases short, with 15 bases between. The CDR3 loop is CASSFRARLYEAFF. In nucleotides, the CDR3 is TGTGCCAGCAGTTTCAGGGCTCGCTTGTATGAAGCTTTCTTT. Together with reference TRBV28 and TRBJ1-1, the CDR3 gives the full variable domain: DVKVTQSSRYLVKRTGEKVFLECVQDMDHENMFWYRQDPGLGLRLIYFSYDVKMKEKGDIPEGYSVSREKKERFSLILESASTNQTSMYLCASSFRARLYEAFFGQGTRLTVV.

Regarding this clone: The CDR3 does not end in the conserved phenylalanine or tryptophan, so this is likely a read error. It is unclear where the CDR3 begins or ends on the DNA, so no DNA is shown, and the CDR3 is as TCRdb lists it. This sequence joins TRBV7-8 and TRBJ1-2; the D call in the table, TRBD1, was not verified against the DNA. The CDR3 spans 11 residues, counting both ends. Germline CDR1 is SGHVS and CDR2 is FQNEAQ. This chain's CDR3 is CASRSMGQGVI.

The chain uses TRBV11-2 and TRBJ2-3; D remains unclear. Trimming took 2 bases from V and 0 from J, leaving 9 bases between them. The germline V gene encodes CDR1 SGHAT and CDR2 FQNNGV. There are 15 residues in the CDR3. The CDR3 sequence is CASSLTGRSTDTQYF. CDR3 nucleotide sequence: TGTGCCAGCAGCTTAACTGGGCGTAGCACAGATACGCAGTATTTT. The variable domain in full, completed from reference TRBV11-2 and TRBJ2-3, reads EAGVAQSPRYKIIEKRQSVAFWCNPISGHATLYWYQQILGQGPKLLIQFQNNGVVDDSQLPKDRFSAERLKGVDSTLKIQPAKLEDSAVYLCASSLTGRSTDTQYFGPGTRLTVL.

The chain is built from TRBV5-4 and TRBJ1-2; TRBD1 is a possible D gene (6 bases). The germline gives CDR1 SGHNT, CDR2 YYREEE (reference sequence). The CDR3 extends over 16 amino acids. Trimming took 4 bases from V and 4 from J, leaving 20 bases between them. CDR3 protein: CASSQGGSSWLYGYTF. The CDR3 DNA reads TGTGCCAGCAGCCAAGGGGGATCCTCCTGGCTCTATGGCTACACCTTC. The variable domain in full, completed from reference TRBV5-4 and TRBJ1-2, reads ETGVTQSPTHLIKTRGQQVTLRCSSQSGHNTVSWYQQALGQGPQFIFQYYREEENGRGNFPPRFSGLQFPNYSSELNVNALELDDSALYLCASSQGGSSWLYGYTFGSGTRLTVV.

The chain recombines TRBV18 with TRBJ2-5; D possibly corresponds to TRBD2 (5 bases). Trimming removed 2 bases at V and 7 bases at J, with 14 bases between. CDR3 size: 14 residues. Germline V gene lookup returns CDR1 KGHSH and CDR2 LQKENI. The DNA of the CDR3 is TGTGCCAGCTCACCAGGGTCACCCCGGGGGACCCAGTACTTC. Translating gives CASSPGSPRGTQYF.

The chain links TRBV5-4 to TRBJ1-2; TRBD1 matches at 7 bases. The V segment lost 4 bases and the J segment 7 bases; nucleotides outside the gene matches: 16. This CDR3 has 16 amino acids. Germline values: CDR1 SGHNT, CDR2 YYREEE (reference sequence). This CDR3 reads CASSRGTEPGGGGYTF. The CDR3 DNA reads TGTGCCAGCAGCCGGGGGACAGAACCCGGAGGAGGTGGCTACACCTTC.

This sequence joins TRBV30 and TRBJ1-1, with D hard to call. The V end was cut by 5 bases, the J end by 7 bases, with 11 bases between. The V gene's germline CDR1 is GTSNPN and CDR2 SVGIG (reference sequence). This CDR3 contains 11 residues. In nucleotides, the CDR3 is TGTGCCTGGGCAATGGCCCGTGAAGCTTTCTTT. Its protein product is CAWAMAREAFF.

The chain carries TRBV5-1 and TRBJ2-2, with D perhaps matching TRBD2 (5 bases). The germline V gene has CDR1 SGHRS and CDR2 YFSETQ. The CDR3 totals 14 residues. Trimming pared 3 bases from V and 3 bases from J, leaving 9 bases between. CDR3 sequence (DNA): TGCGCCAGCAGCTGGACTTCCTACACCGGGGAGCTGTTTTTT. Residues: CASSWTSYTGELFF.

This chain joins TRBV30 and TRBJ1-6; unclear D gene. CDR3 length equals 14 residues. V lost 4 bases, J lost 7 bases, and 14 bases lay in between. Germline CDR1 and CDR2: GTSNPN and SVGIG (reference sequence). Here the CDR3 DNA reads TGTGCCTGGATGTCGGGAGCAGTGAATTCACCCCTCCACTTT. It yields the protein CAWMSGAVNSPLHF.

The CDR3 loop reads CASSLGRVYEQYF. CDR3 in DNA: TGTGCCAGCAGCTTAGGCAGGGTTTACGAGCAGTACTTC. The rearrangement joins TRBV11-2 to TRBJ2-7; a possible D gene is TRBD1 (5 bases). The V and J ends lost 1 base and 4 bases respectively, with 8 bases between them. Germline-derived CDR1 and CDR2 are SGHAT and FQNNGV. The CDR3 runs 13 residues.

This rearrangement joins TRBV28 to TRBJ2-1, with TRBD2 matching over 11 bases. The J segment lost 7 bases and the V segment lost 5 bases, leaving 16 bases of the junction unmatched. This CDR3 has 18 residues. Per the germline V gene, CDR1 is MDHEN and CDR2 is SYDVKM. CDR3 sequence: CASSPQLGTSGYLNEQFF. Here the CDR3 DNA reads TGTGCCAGCAGTCCTCAGCTAGGGACTAGCGGATACCTAAATGAGCAGTTCTTC.

This clone was counted a single time. The chain has TRBV30 and TRBJ1-3; D perhaps matches TRBD1 (5 bases). CDR3 length: 12 amino acids. The V end was cut by 6 bases, the J end by 0 bases, with 6 bases between. Germline loops: CDR1 GTSNPN, CDR2 SVGIG (reference sequence). The CDR3 DNA follows: TGTGCCTGTGACAGCTCTGGAAACACCATATATTTT. It translates to CACDSSGNTIYF.

The V gene is TRBV29-1, the J gene TRBJ2-2; D call uncertain. Germline V gene sequence: CDR1 SQVTM, CDR2 ANQGSEA. Trimming pared 7 bases from V and 3 bases from J, leaving 9 bases between. CDR3 size: 12 residues. The DNA for the CDR3 is TGCAGCGGAATTCAGGACACCGGGGAGCTGTTTTTT. Its protein is CSGIQDTGELFF.

This clone appeared a single time. The rearrangement uses TRBV6-6 and TRBJ1-6; no firm D call. V lost 0 bases to trimming and J lost 8 bases, with 11 bases between them. CDR1 and CDR2 (germline): MNHNY, SVGAGI (reference sequence). The CDR3 loop spans 15 amino acids. The CDR3 loop reads CASSYSAGSDSPLHF. Here the CDR3 DNA reads TGTGCCAGCAGTTACTCGGCGGGCTCCGATTCACCCCTCCACTTT.

This chain joins TRBV5-4 and TRBJ2-1; TRBD2 is a possible D gene (6 bases). Germline assignment: CDR1 SGHNT and CDR2 YYREEE (reference sequence). CDR3 length: 15 amino acids. Trimming pared 3 bases from V and 0 bases from J, leaving 10 bases between. This CDR3 reads CASSSGTYSYNEQFF. Written as DNA, the CDR3 is TGTGCCAGCAGCTCCGGGACTTACTCCTACAATGAGCAGTTCTTC.

The chain recombines TRBV6-5 with TRBJ1-2, with 7 bases identical to TRBD1. The V gene end was trimmed by 4 bases and the J gene end by 2 bases; junction bases not matched to a gene: 1. The CDR3 extends over 13 amino acids. CDR1 and CDR2 (germline): MNHEY, SVGAGI. The CDR3, as DNA: TGTGCCAGCAGTTCGACAGGGAACTATGGCTACACCTTC. This codes for CASSSTGNYGYTF.

CDR3 residues: CASSERGGHNSPLHF. In DNA, the CDR3 is TGTGCCAGCAGTGAAAGGGGAGGGCATAATTCACCCCTCCACTTT. The chain carries TRBV2 and TRBJ1-6, with a tentative D call TRBD1 (5 bases). Trimming took off 2 bases at V and 5 bases at J, with 10 bases between the two ends. Germline lookup yields CDR1 SNHLY and CDR2 FYNNEI. The CDR3 has 15 amino acids. The full variable domain, rest sourced from reference TRBV2 and TRBJ1-6, is EPEVTQTPSHQVTQMGQEVILRCVPISNHLYFYWYRQILGQKVEFLVSFYNNEISEKSEIFDDQFSVERPDGSNFTLKIRSTKLEDSAMYFCASSERGGHNSPLHFGNGTRLTVT.